These 32 T cell receptor beta chains were all obtained from the same sample, sequenced in a study of human T cells and chemical hapten exposure. Via MiXCR, TCRdb re-called the RACE reads, giving one row per CDR3 protein. There are about 30,000 distinct CDR3 sequences in the sample; 5.8% occur only once, and 5% to 7% lies in the top ten. Time point described: patch test 3, about 24 weeks after DPC sensitization. Treatment here: therapeutic diphenylcyclopropenone sensitization with weekly scalp DPC. The material was whole blood, obtained in connection with sensitization to the hapten diphenylcyclopropenone (DPC). The receptors here all came from a man in his thirties or forties with alopecia areata. Some clones in this sample may be carry-over from other donors' samples.

This clonotype was seen ten or more times. The chain recombines TRBV4-2 with TRBJ1-5; D gene ambiguous. V was cut by 3 bases and J by 4 bases, with 4 bases left in between. Germline values: CDR1 LGHNA, CDR2 YNFKEQ. CDR3 size: 12 residues. For the CDR3, the DNA is TGTGCCAGCAGCCAGCCGAATCAGCCCCAGCATTTT. It is translated as CASSQPNQPQHF.

The sample holds one count of this clonotype. This clone may be a read error of a much larger clone one base away. This rearrangement joins TRBV5-8 to TRBJ2-4, with 8 bases fitting TRBD2. Losses at the gene ends were 4 bases for V and 1 base for J; bases not matched to a gene: 10. The CDR3 runs to 17 residues. Germline V lookup: CDR1 SGHTS, CDR2 YDEGEE. In nucleotides, the CDR3 is TGTGCCAGCAGCCTCCCGACTAGCGAGGGGGCCAAAAACATTCAGTACTTC. This encodes CASSLPTSEGAKNIQYF.

This clonotype was recorded at least ten times. The chain employs TRBV20-1 and TRBJ2-4; TRBD2 is a possible D gene (5 bases). Germline values: CDR1 DFQATT, CDR2 SNEGSKA (reference sequence). The V end lost 6 bases, the J end lost 4 bases, and 13 bases lay between the germline ends. There are 13 residues in the CDR3. The CDR3: CSAPQAGKNIQYF. Written as DNA, the CDR3 is TGCAGTGCCCCTCAGGCGGGTAAAAACATTCAGTACTTC.

This clonotype was found many times. This sequence joins TRBV20-1 and TRBJ1-2; no reliable D call. The germline CDR1 and CDR2 sequences are DFQATT and SNEGSKA (reference sequence). Trimming pared 0 bases from V and 6 bases from J, leaving 11 bases between. The CDR3 is 13 amino acids. Here the CDR3 reads CSARDGEVHGYTF. In DNA, the CDR3 is TGCAGTGCTAGAGATGGGGAGGTTCATGGCTACACCTTC.

This clonotype was seen many times. The chain couples TRBV4-3 to TRBJ2-4; 7 bases align to TRBD1. From germline, CDR1 is LGHNA and CDR2 YSLEER. Trimming took 0 bases from V and 0 from J; bases not matched to a gene: 5. The CDR3 sequence is 17 residues long. DNA for the CDR3: TGCGCCAGCAGCCAAGACGGGACAGCGATAGCCAAAAACATTCAGTACTTC. Protein: CASSQDGTAIAKNIQYF.

This clonotype was detected many times. CDR3 sequence reads: CASSLDMRTGVNEQFF. DNA of the CDR3: TGTGCCAGCAGCTTGGATATGAGGACAGGGGTGAATGAGCAGTTCTTC. The chain carries TRBV7-6 and TRBJ2-1; 9 nucleotides agree with TRBD1. The CDR3 contains 16 residues. The germline CDR1 and CDR2 sequences are SGHVS and FNYEAQ. Losses at the gene ends were 3 bases for V and 7 bases for J; bases not matched to a gene: 10.

At least ten counts were recorded for this clonotype. The V gene is TRBV24-1, the J gene TRBJ2-2; 7 nucleotides agree with TRBD1. Germline CDR1 is KGHDR and CDR2 is SFDVKD. This CDR3 region has 15 residues. Trimming cost V 8 bases and J 3 bases; bases outside gene matches: 8. The CDR3 sequence is CATKPGQRDTGELFF. The CDR3 DNA reads as TGTGCCACCAAGCCGGGACAGCGTGACACCGGGGAGCTGTTTTTT.

This clonotype appeared many times. CDR3 in DNA: TGTGCCAGCAGTGAGCCCGGATTTCACGGGGAGCTGTTTTTT. Translated: CASSEPGFHGELFF. The chain employs TRBV25-1 and TRBJ2-2, with D hard to call. CDR3 length: 14 residues. CDR1 MGHDK and CDR2 SYGVNS come from the germline V gene. V dropped 3 bases and J dropped 7 bases, with 12 bases sitting between them.

This clonotype was counted ten times or more. This sequence joins TRBV4-2 and TRBJ2-5; D is unresolved. Germline CDR1 reads LGHNA; CDR2 reads YNFKEQ. This CDR3 is 15 amino acids long. Between the trimmed V and J ends, which lost 0 bases and 5 bases, there was a span of 13 bases. The CDR3 coding sequence is TGTGCCAGCAGCCAAGATTCTGGGCCAGCCGAGACCCAGTACTTC. This sequence encodes CASSQDSGPAETQYF.

This clonotype was counted at least ten times. The chain recombines TRBV7-2 with TRBJ2-7; 11 nucleotides align to TRBD2. The germline V gene encodes CDR1 SGHTA and CDR2 FQGNSA. The CDR3 is 16 residues long. The trim removed 1 base at V and 3 bases at J, leaving 5 bases unmatched. The CDR3 DNA reads TGTGCCAGCAGCTTAGGGCCGGGGACTAGCGGCTACGAGCAGTACTTC. Translation: CASSLGPGTSGYEQYF. The variable domain in full, with the rest retrieved from reference TRBV7-2 and TRBJ2-7, is GAGVSQSPSNKVTEKGKDVELRCDPISGHTALYWYRQSLGQGLEFLIYFQGNSAPDKSGLPSDRFSAERTGGSVSTLTIQRTQQEDSAVYLCASSLGPGTSGYEQYFGPGTRLTVT.

This clonotype was counted at least ten times. The chain links TRBV11-2 to TRBJ2-5; TRBD2 agrees at 14 bases. The germline gives CDR1 SGHAT, CDR2 FQNNGV. The CDR3 runs 16 residues. V shed 5 bases and J 5 bases; nucleotides not matched to a gene: 7. The CDR3 sequence: CASSRGLAGVRETQYF. CDR3 sequence (DNA): TGTGCCAGCAGCCGGGGACTAGCGGGAGTGAGGGAGACCCAGTACTTC.

This clonotype was picked up many times. V usage is TRBV3-1 and J usage is TRBJ2-3; 8 positions agree with TRBD2. CDR1 and CDR2 from the germline V gene are LGHDT and YNNKEL (reference sequence). J lost 2 bases, V lost 1 base, and 5 bases had no gene match. This CDR3 is built from 16 residues. The CDR3 spells CASSQVSGSPTDTQYF. CDR3 bases: TGTGCCAGCAGCCAAGTGAGCGGGAGCCCCACAGATACGCAGTATTTT.

This clonotype was counted at least ten times. V is TRBV28 and J is TRBJ2-7; 7 bases line up with TRBD1. The J segment lost 0 bases and the V segment lost 4 bases, leaving 6 bases of the junction unmatched. Germline V CDR1 and CDR2: MDHEN, SYDVKM. There are 15 residues in the CDR3. CDR3: CASSSRTGYSYEQYF. CDR3 DNA: TGTGCCAGCAGTTCTCGGACAGGCTACTCCTACGAGCAGTACTTC.

This clonotype was detected many times. The chain links TRBV12-3 or TRBV12-4 to TRBJ2-2, with 11 bases fitting TRBD2. J gave up 1 base and V 6 bases, and 1 base lay outside the gene matches. The CDR3 is made up of 15 amino acids. The CDR3 coding sequence is TGTGCCAGCAGCACTAGCGGGGGGAACACCGGGGAGCTGTTTTTT. This translates into CASSTSGGNTGELFF.

This clonotype was detected many times. This sequence joins TRBV12-3 or TRBV12-4 and TRBJ2-5, with 8 bases aligning to TRBD1. Trimming at V came to 8 bases and at J to 5 bases, leaving 7 bases not matched to a gene. This CDR3 has 13 residues. This chain's CDR3 is CASGLQGGETQYF. The CDR3, as DNA: TGTGCCAGCGGATTACAGGGGGGCGAGACCCAGTACTTC.

At least ten counts were recorded for this clonotype. The chain joins TRBV29-1 to TRBJ1-2; possibly TRBD1 for D (6 bases). The CDR3 has 12 amino acids. CDR1 and CDR2 (germline): SQVTM, ANQGSEA. Trimming removed 6 bases at V and 4 bases at J, with 12 bases between. This chain's CDR3 is CSVRDITYGYTF. DNA of the CDR3: TGCAGCGTCCGGGACATCACCTATGGCTACACCTTC.

This clonotype was detected ten times or more. The CDR3 loop reads CASSQEWTSGRAETDTQYF. The CDR3 DNA sequence: TGCGCCAGCAGCCAAGAGTGGACTAGCGGGAGGGCCGAGACAGATACGCAGTATTTT. The rearrangement joins TRBV4-1 to TRBJ2-3, with TRBD2 identical over 15 bases. There are 19 residues in the CDR3. Per germline, CDR1 MGHRA and CDR2 YSYEKL. V dropped 0 bases and J dropped 3; count of bases not matched to a gene: 7.

In its sample, this clonotype was seen many times. The chain joins TRBV12-3 or TRBV12-4 to TRBJ1-6; D gene uncertain. Between the trimmed V and J ends, which lost 6 bases and 10 bases, there was a span of 10 bases. The CDR3 consists of 12 residues. CDR3 bases: TGTGCCAGCAGCCACTCTGGGTCACCCCTCCACTTT. It encodes CASSHSGSPLHF.

There are many counts of this clonotype. This chain uses TRBV5-1 with TRBJ2-5; 9 bases map to TRBD1. CDR1 SGHRS and CDR2 YFSETQ come from the germline V gene. This CDR3 comprises 17 residues. The J segment lost 1 base and the V segment lost 0 bases, leaving 7 bases of the junction unmatched. As DNA, the CDR3 is TGCGCCAGCAGCTTGGCCACGGGGACAGGGACCCAAGAGACCCAGTACTTC. Amino acids: CASSLATGTGTQETQYF.

The table lists this clonotype with many counts. The J gene is TRBJ1-1, the V gene TRBV29-1; D is perhaps TRBD1 (6 bases). CDR3 length: 13 amino acids. CDR1 is SQVTM and CDR2 is ANQGSEA in the germline V gene. V lost 2 bases and J lost 5, with 12 bases in between. The CDR3 loop reads CSVERGARTEAFF. CDR3 sequence (DNA): TGCAGCGTTGAAAGGGGGGCTAGGACTGAAGCTTTCTTT.

At least ten counts were recorded for this clonotype. Here the CDR3 reads CSATGVGANVLTF. The DNA of the CDR3 is TGCAGTGCGACAGGGGTTGGGGCCAACGTCCTGACTTTC. V and J are TRBV20-1 and TRBJ2-6; 8 nucleotides match TRBD1. The V segment lost 6 bases and the J segment 3 bases; nucleotides outside the gene matches: 1. This CDR3 has 13 residues. In germline, CDR1 is DFQATT, CDR2 SNEGSKA (reference sequence).

At least ten counts were recorded for this clonotype. The genes are TRBV6-6 and TRBJ1-4; D perhaps matches TRBD1 (5 bases). The CDR3 is 13 amino acids. V lost 5 bases, J lost 4 bases, and 8 bases lay in between. Germline CDR1 is MNHNY and CDR2 is SVGAGI (reference sequence). This CDR3 is CASSLDSNEKLFF. The CDR3 DNA follows: TGTGCCAGCAGTCTCGACAGTAATGAAAAACTGTTTTTT.

This clonotype came up many times. J is TRBJ2-5 and V is TRBV4-1, with D perhaps matching TRBD1 or TRBD2 (5 bases each). Germline values: CDR1 MGHRA, CDR2 YSYEKL. The CDR3 consists of 19 residues. Trimming shortened V by 0 bases and J by 0 bases, and 20 bases separated the two germline ends. The CDR3 nucleotides read TGCGCCAGCAGCCAAGAGTTGGGGGTGATGGGGCCGTACCAAGAGACCCAGTACTTC. Protein sequence: CASSQELGVMGPYQETQYF.

This clonotype was seen repeatedly, ten times or more. The chain combines TRBV6-6 with TRBJ1-6; 9 bases match TRBD1. Germline V lookup: CDR1 MNHNY, CDR2 SVGAGI (reference sequence). The CDR3 runs to 17 residues. Trimming removed 7 bases from V and 0 bases from J; junction bases left unmatched: 7. CDR3 sequence (DNA): TGTGCCAGCACCGGGGGACAGGGCGGCTCCTATAATTCACCCCTCCACTTT. This codes for CASTGGQGGSYNSPLHF.

This clonotype was seen ten or more times. The chain carries TRBV20-1 and TRBJ2-2; D is unclear. The CDR3 consists of 13 residues. V was clipped by 2 bases and J by 6 bases, with 10 bases between them. Per the germline V gene, CDR1 is DFQATT and CDR2 is SNEGSKA (reference sequence). CDR3 loop: CSARKDGAGELFF. DNA of the CDR3: TGCAGTGCTAGAAAGGATGGCGCCGGGGAGCTGTTTTTT.

This clonotype was seen many times. The V call is TRBV9, the J call TRBJ2-3; D possibly corresponds to TRBD2 (5 bases). Germline-derived CDR1 and CDR2 are SGDLS and YYNGEE. The ends were cut back, 3 bases at V and 7 bases at J, with 21 bases in the middle. The CDR3 length is 16 residues. CDR3 amino acids: CASSGGSLTPSNTQYF. CDR3 nucleotide sequence: TGTGCCAGCAGCGGAGGGAGTCTGACCCCATCCAATACGCAGTATTTT.

This clonotype was seen at least ten times. The CDR3 sequence: CASSLAGTGEWETQYF. DNA for the CDR3: TGTGCCAGCAGCTTGGCCGGGACTGGGGAGTGGGAGACCCAGTACTTC. The V call is TRBV7-9, the J call TRBJ2-5; a possible D gene is TRBD2 (6 bases). CDR1 SEHNR and CDR2 FQNEAQ come from the germline V gene (reference sequence). The V and J ends lost 3 bases and 5 bases respectively, with 19 bases between them. The CDR3 has 16 residues. The variable domain in full, with the rest retrieved from reference TRBV7-9 and TRBJ2-5, is DTGVSQNPRHKITKRGQNVTFRCDPISEHNRLYWYRQTLGQGPEFLTYFQNEAQLEKSRLLSDRFSAERPKGSFSTLEIQRTEQGDSAMYLCASSLAGTGEWETQYFGPGTRLLVL.

This clonotype was detected ten times or more. The chain has TRBV18 and TRBJ1-1, with D possibly being TRBD1 (6 bases). V was clipped by 4 bases and J by 5 bases, with 14 bases between them. Looked up from germline, CDR1 is KGHSH and CDR2 is LQKENI. The CDR3 runs 14 residues. Here the CDR3 reads CASSQDQGRTEAFF. The CDR3 DNA sequence: TGTGCCAGCTCACAAGATCAGGGGCGGACTGAAGCTTTCTTT.

This clonotype was detected many times. The chain is built from TRBV7-9 and TRBJ1-4; D remains ambiguous. This CDR3 is built from 14 residues. Germline-derived CDR1 and CDR2 are SEHNR and FQNEAQ (reference sequence). The V end lost 1 base, the J end lost 5 bases, and 8 bases lay between the germline ends. CDR3 in amino acids: CASSLGVENEKLFF. The CDR3 bases are TGTGCCAGCAGCTTAGGGGTGGAGAATGAAAAACTGTTTTTT.

This clonotype came up many times. The V call is TRBV28, the J call TRBJ1-1, with D possibly matching TRBD1 (6 bases). Germline values: CDR1 MDHEN, CDR2 SYDVKM. The CDR3 runs to 14 residues. V gave up 3 bases and J gave up 1 base, with 9 bases separating them. DNA for the CDR3: TGTGCCAGCAGTTTTGCGGGGGCGAACACTGAAGCTTTCTTT. Its protein product is CASSFAGANTEAFF. The full variable domain, completed using reference TRBV28 and TRBJ1-1, is DVKVTQSSRYLVKRTGEKVFLECVQDMDHENMFWYRQDPGLGLRLIYFSYDVKMKEKGDIPEGYSVSREKKERFSLILESASTNQTSMYLCASSFAGANTEAFFGQGTRLTVV.

This clonotype was detected ten times or more. The V call is TRBV6-6, the J call TRBJ1-2; D perhaps matches TRBD1 (5 bases). The V end lost 5 bases, the J end lost 6 bases, and 22 bases lay between the germline ends. The CDR3 totals 16 residues. Germline-derived CDR1 and CDR2 are MNHNY and SVGAGI (reference sequence). CDR3 nucleotides: TGTGCCAGCAGTCCCTACCGACAGCCCCAGGAGGATGGCTACACCTTC. This sequence encodes CASSPYRQPQEDGYTF.

This clonotype was observed at least ten times. The chain has TRBV6-2 or TRBV6-3 and TRBJ1-1; D unclear. The CDR3 runs to 14 residues. V was shortened by 2 bases and J by 1 base, with 8 bases between the two germline ends. CDR1 MNHEY and CDR2 SVGEGT come from the germline V gene. CDR3 amino acids: CASSYPRKNTEAFF. CDR3 bases: TGTGCCAGCAGTTACCCCAGGAAGAACACTGAAGCTTTCTTT.